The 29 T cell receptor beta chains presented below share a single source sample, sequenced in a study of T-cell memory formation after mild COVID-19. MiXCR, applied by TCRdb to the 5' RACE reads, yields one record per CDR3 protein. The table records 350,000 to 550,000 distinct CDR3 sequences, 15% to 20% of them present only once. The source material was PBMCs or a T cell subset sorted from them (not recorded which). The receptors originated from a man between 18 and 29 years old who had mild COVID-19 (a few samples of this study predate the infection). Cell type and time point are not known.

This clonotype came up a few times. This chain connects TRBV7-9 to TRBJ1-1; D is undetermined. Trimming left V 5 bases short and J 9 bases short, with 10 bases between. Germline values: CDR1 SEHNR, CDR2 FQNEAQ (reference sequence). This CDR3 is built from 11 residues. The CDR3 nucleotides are TGTGCCAGCAGCCTCACAGAGAAAGCTTTCTTT. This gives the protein CASSLTEKAFF.

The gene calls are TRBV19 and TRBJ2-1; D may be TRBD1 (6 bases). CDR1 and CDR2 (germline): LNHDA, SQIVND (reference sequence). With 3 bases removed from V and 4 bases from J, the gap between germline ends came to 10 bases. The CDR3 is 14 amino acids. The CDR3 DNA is TGTGCCAGTAGTATTGGGACATATTACAATGAGCAGTTCTTC. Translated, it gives CASSIGTYYNEQFF.

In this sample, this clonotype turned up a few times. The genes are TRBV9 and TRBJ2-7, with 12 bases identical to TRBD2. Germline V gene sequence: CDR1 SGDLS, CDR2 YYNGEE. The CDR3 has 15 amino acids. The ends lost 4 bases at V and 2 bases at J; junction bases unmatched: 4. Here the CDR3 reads CASSSRTSGAYEQYF. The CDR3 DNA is TGTGCCAGCAGCTCGCGGACTAGCGGGGCCTACGAGCAGTACTTC.

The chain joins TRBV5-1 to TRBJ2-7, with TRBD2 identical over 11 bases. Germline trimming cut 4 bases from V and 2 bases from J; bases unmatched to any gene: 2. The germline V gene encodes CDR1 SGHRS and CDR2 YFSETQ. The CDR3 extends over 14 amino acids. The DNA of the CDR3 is TGCGCCAGCAGCCTTAGCGGGGGGGCCTACGAGCAGTACGTC. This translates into CASSLSGGAYEQYV.

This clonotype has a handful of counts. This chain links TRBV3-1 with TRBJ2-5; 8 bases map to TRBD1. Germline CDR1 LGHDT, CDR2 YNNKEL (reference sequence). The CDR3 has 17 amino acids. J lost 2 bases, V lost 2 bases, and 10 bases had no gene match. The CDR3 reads CASSQKAGQGLQETQYF. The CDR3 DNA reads TGTGCCAGCAGCCAAAAGGCTGGACAGGGACTTCAAGAGACCCAGTACTTC.

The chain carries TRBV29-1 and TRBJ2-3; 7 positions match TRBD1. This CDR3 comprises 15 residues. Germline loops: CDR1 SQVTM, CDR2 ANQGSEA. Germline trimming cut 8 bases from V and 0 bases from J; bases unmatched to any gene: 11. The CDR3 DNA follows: TGCAGCACGGCTCCAGGGGGTCAAAGCACAGATACGCAGTATTTT. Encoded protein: CSTAPGGQSTDTQYF.

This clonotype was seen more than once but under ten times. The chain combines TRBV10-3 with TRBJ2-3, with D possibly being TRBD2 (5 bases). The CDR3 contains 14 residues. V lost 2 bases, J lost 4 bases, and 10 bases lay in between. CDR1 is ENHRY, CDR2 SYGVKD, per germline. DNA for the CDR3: TGTGCCATCAGTGAGCGGGGAACGGCAGATACGCAGTATTTT. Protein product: CAISERGTADTQYF.

The CDR3 spells CASSSRGEQPQHF. DNA of the CDR3: TGTGCCAGCAGCTCCAGGGGAGAGCAGCCCCAGCATTTT. The chain joins TRBV6-5 to TRBJ1-5; D perhaps matches TRBD1 (6 bases). The CDR3 spans 13 residues. The V gene's germline CDR1 is MNHEY and CDR2 SVGAGI. Between the trimmed V and J ends, which lost 6 bases and 7 bases, there was a span of 13 bases.

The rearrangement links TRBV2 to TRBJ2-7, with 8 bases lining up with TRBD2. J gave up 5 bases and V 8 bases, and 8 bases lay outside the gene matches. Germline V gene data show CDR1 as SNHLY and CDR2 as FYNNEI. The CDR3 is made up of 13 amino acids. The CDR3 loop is CASSQSGGHEQYF. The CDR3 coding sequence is TGTGCCAGCTCCCAGAGCGGGGGACACGAGCAGTACTTC.

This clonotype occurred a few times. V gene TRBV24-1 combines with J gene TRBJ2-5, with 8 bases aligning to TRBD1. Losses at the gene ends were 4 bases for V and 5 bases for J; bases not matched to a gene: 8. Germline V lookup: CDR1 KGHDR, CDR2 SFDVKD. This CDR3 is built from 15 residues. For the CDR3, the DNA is TGTGCCACCAGTGACCCACAGGGGGACGGGGAGACCCAGTACTTC. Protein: CATSDPQGDGETQYF.

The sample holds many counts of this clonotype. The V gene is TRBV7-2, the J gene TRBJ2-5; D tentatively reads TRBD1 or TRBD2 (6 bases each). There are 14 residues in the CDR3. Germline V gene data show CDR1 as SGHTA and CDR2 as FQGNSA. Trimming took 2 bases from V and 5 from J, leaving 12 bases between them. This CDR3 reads CASSLSNGGETQYF. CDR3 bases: TGTGCCAGCAGCTTAAGTAACGGGGGCGAGACCCAGTACTTC.

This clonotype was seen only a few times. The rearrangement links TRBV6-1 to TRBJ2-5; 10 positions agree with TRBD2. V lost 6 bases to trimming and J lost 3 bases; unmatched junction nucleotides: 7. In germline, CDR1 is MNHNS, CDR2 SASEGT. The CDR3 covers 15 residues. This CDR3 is CASSPGLAAKETQYF. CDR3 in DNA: TGTGCCAGCAGCCCCGGACTAGCGGCAAAAGAGACCCAGTACTTC.

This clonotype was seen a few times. This chain's CDR3 is CASSCTEGRANNSPLHF. The DNA for the CDR3 is TGTGCCAGCAGCTGCACCGAAGGGAGAGCGAATAATTCACCCCTCCACTTT. This chain connects TRBV7-3 to TRBJ1-6; D is unclear. The CDR3 spans 17 residues. CDR1 is SGHTA and CDR2 is FQGTGA in the germline V gene. Between the trimmed V and J ends, which lost 4 bases and 5 bases, there was a span of 18 bases.

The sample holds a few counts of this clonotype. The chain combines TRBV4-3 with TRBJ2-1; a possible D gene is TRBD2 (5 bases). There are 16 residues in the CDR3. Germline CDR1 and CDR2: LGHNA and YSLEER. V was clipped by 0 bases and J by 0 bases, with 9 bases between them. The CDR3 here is CASSQEASPSYNEQFF. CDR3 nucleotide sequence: TGCGCCAGCAGCCAAGAGGCTAGCCCCTCCTACAATGAGCAGTTCTTC.

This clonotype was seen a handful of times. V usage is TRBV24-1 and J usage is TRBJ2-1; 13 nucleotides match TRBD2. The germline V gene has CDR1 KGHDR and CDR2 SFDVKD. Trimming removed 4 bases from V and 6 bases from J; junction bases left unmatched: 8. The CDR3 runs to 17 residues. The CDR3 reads CATSDLATSGGANEQFF. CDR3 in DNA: TGTGCCACCAGTGACTTAGCAACTAGCGGGGGGGCCAATGAGCAGTTCTTC.

This CDR3 is CASSLAPTTYEQYV. As DNA, the CDR3 is TGCGCCAGCAGCTTGGCTCCAACCACCTACGAGCAGTACGTC. This rearrangement joins TRBV5-1 to TRBJ2-7; D gene uncertain. This CDR3 is built from 14 residues. V was trimmed by 0 bases and J by 2 bases, leaving 9 bases between them. CDR1 is SGHRS, CDR2 YFSETQ, per germline.

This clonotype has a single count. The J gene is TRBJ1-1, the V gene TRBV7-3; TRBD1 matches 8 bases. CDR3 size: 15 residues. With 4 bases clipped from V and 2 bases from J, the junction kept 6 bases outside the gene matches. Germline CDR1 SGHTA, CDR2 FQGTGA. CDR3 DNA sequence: TGTGCCAGCAGCTCACTGGGACAGGCCAACACTGAAGCTTTCTTT. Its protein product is CASSSLGQANTEAFF.

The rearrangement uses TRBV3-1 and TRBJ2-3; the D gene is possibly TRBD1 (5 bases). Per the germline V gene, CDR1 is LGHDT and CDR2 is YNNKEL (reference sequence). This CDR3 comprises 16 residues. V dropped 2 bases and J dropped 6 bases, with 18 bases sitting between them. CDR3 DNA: TGTGCCAGCAGCCAAAAAGGATGGGGCGACCTCGATACGCAGTATTTT. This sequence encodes CASSQKGWGDLDTQYF.

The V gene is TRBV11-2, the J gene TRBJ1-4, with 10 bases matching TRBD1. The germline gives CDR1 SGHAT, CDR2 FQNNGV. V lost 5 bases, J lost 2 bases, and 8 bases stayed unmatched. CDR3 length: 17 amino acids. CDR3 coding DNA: TGTGCCAGCAGCCCCAGACAGGGGGCGGCGACTAATGAAAAACTGTTTTTT. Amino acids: CASSPRQGAATNEKLFF.

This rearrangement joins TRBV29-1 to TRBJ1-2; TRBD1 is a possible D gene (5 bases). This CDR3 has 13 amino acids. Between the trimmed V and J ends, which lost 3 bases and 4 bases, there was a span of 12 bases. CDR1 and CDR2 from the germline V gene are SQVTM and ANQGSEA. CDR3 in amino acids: CSVERDSRYGYTF. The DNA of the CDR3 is TGCAGCGTTGAGAGGGACTCACGCTATGGCTACACCTTC. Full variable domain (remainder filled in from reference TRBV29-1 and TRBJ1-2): SAVISQKPSRDICQRGTSLTIQCQVDSQVTMMFWYRQQPGQSLTLIATANQGSEATYESGFVIDKFPISRPNLTFSTLTVSNMSPEDSSIYLCSVERDSRYGYTFGSGTRLTVV.

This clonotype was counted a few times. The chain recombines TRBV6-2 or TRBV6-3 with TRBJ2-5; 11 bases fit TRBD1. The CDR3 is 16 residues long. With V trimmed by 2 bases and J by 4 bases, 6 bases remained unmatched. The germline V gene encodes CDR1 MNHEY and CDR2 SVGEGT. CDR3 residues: CASSYTPGTGGETQYF. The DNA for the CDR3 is TGTGCCAGCAGTTACACCCCCGGGACAGGGGGAGAGACCCAGTACTTC.

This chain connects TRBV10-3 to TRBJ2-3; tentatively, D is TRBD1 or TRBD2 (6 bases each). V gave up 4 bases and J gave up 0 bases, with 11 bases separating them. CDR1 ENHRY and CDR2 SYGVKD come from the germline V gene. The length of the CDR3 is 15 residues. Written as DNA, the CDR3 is TGTGCCATCAGTGGGAGGGACACCAGCACAGATACGCAGTATTTT. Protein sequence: CAISGRDTSTDTQYF.

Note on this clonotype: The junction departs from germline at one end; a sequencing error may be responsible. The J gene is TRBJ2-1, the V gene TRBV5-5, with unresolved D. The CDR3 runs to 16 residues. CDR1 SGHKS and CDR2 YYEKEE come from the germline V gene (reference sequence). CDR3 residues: CSSSQDMAAPYNEQFF. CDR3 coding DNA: TGTTCCAGCAGCCAAGACATGGCAGCCCCCTACAATGAGCAGTTCTTC.

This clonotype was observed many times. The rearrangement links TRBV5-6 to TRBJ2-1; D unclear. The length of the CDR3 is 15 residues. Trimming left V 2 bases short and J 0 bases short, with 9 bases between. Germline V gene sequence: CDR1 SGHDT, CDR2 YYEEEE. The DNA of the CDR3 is TGTGCCAGCAGCTTAGGCCCCAGCTCCTACAATGAGCAGTTCTTC. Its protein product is CASSLGPSSYNEQFF.

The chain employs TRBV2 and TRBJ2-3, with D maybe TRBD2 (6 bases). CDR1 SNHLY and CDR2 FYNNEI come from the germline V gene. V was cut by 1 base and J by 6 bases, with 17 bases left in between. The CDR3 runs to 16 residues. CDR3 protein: CASSEVWAGRADTQYF. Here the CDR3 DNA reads TGTGCCAGCAGTGAAGTTTGGGCGGGGCGGGCGGATACGCAGTATTTT.

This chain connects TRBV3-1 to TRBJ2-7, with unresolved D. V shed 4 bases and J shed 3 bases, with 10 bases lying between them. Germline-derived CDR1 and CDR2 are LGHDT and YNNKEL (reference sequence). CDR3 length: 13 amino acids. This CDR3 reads CASSRRNDYEQYF. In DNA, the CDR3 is TGTGCCAGCAGCCGACGGAACGACTACGAGCAGTACTTC.

The CDR3 DNA is TGTGCCATCAGTGTAGCGACAAATCGTAACTATGGCTACACCTTC. This sequence encodes CAISVATNRNYGYTF. The V and J genes are TRBV10-3 and TRBJ1-2, with D unresolved. The CDR3 spans 15 residues. Germline V gene sequence: CDR1 ENHRY, CDR2 SYGVKD. Trimming pared 4 bases from V and 1 base from J, leaving 13 bases between.

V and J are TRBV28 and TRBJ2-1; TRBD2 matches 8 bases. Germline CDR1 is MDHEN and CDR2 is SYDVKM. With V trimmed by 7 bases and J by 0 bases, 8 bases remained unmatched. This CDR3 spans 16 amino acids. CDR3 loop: CASNTRGGSSYNEQFF. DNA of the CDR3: TGTGCCAGCAATACTCGGGGGGGGAGCTCCTACAATGAGCAGTTCTTC.

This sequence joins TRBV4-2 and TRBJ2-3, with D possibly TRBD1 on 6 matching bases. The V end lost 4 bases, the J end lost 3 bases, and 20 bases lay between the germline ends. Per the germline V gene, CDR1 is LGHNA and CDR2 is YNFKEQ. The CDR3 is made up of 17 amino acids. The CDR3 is CASSPSPGTYDTDTQYF. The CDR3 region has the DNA TGTGCCAGCAGCCCTTCCCCCGGGACATACGATACAGATACGCAGTATTTT.